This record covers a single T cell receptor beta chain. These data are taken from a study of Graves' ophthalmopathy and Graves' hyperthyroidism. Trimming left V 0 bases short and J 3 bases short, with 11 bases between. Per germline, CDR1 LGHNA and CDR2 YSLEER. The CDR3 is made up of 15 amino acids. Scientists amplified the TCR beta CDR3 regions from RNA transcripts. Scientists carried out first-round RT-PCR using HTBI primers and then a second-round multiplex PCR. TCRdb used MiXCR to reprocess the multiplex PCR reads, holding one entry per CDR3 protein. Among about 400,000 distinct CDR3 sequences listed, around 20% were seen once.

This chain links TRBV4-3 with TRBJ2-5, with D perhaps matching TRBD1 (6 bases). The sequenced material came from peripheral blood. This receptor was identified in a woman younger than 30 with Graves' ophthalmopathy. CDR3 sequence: CASSQDISGEETQYF. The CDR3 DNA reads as TGCGCCAGCAGCCAAGATATCTCAGGGGAAGAGACCCAGTACTTC.